The entry below describes one T cell receptor (beta chain). This clonotype was counted between two and nine times. Its recognized antigen is unknown. Given a much more abundant clone one base away, this may be a read error. The data derive from a study (dated by TCRdb to about 2017). Looking at the study overall: The study used sequence and structural analyses to characterize human CD8+ TCR repertoires recognizing immunodominant viral antigens.

Sequencing relied on an Illumina HiSeq 2500. TCRdb reanalyzed the raw reads on its own, using fastp at Q25 for trimming and MiXCR for clone calling, and kept in-frame beta chains. Records with the same CDR3 protein are collapsed into one entry carrying the most frequent genes and DNA. Counted in this sample were approximately 1,500 distinct CDR3 sequences; approximately 20% of them appeared once. The top ten clonotypes cover roughly 16% of the sample. Here is what the overall study found, with its caveats: According to the report, the CD8+ TCR repertoires were highly diverse, and those specific to different immunodominant viral antigens were distinct from each other.

CDR1 and CDR2 (SEHNR, FQNEAQ) derive from the germline V gene (reference sequence). The CDR3, cysteine through phenylalanine, is 14 amino acids long. The CDR3 DNA has 42 bases and is translated from base 1. Trimmed from V: 5 bases; trimmed from J: 3 bases; junction bases lacking a gene match: 7. The receptor comes from a female donor. The chain is made from TRBV7-9 and TRBJ2-7; TRBD1 lines up with 7 middle nucleotides. The sample taken for sequencing was CD8+ T cells (not recorded whether cultured). The nucleotide sequence is TGTGCCAGCAGCCTTGACAGGGCAGTCTACGAGCAGTACTTC. Protein translation: CASSLDRAVYEQYF. Extended through the reference TRBV7-9 and TRBJ2-7 proteins, this CDR3 yields the full variable domain: DTGVSQNPRHKITKRGQNVTFRCDPISEHNRLYWYRQTLGQGPEFLTYFQNEAQLEKSRLLSDRFSAERPKGSFSTLEIQRTEQGDSAMYLCASSLDRAVYEQYFGPGTRLTVT.